A selection of T cell receptor beta chains follows, all from one sample in a study of T cell responses to AZD1222 COVID-19 vaccine. Method: immunoSEQ multiplex PCR; TCRdb's copy keeps in-frame clones and lacks some. The table shows over 150,000 clones, with approximately 92% occurring only once. Sample: peripheral blood, taken on day 0 of AZD1222 vaccination. These TCRs come from an adult in good health. CDR3s leave out the opening cysteine and the closing phenylalanine or tryptophan.

v_call: TRBV4-2
j_call: TRBJ1-3
cdr3_aa: ASSQAGNRHPGNTIY

v_call: TRBV6-1
j_call: TRBJ1-1
cdr3_aa: ASSEVRVSGSMFVNTEAF

v_call: TRBV7-9
j_call: TRBJ2-7
cdr3_aa: ASSLGAEQY

v_call: TRBV28
j_call: TRBJ1-1
cdr3_aa: ASTSGGVGAF

v_call: TRBV6-5
j_call: TRBJ1-1
cdr3_aa: ASSYSGGVTEAF

v_call: TRBV21-1
j_call: TRBJ1-6
cdr3_aa: ASSSGGRGGNSPLH

v_call: TRBV5-1
j_call: TRBJ1-2
cdr3_aa: ASSWTGEVNYGYT

v_call: TRBV9
j_call: TRBJ2-2
cdr3_aa: ASSVGSANTGELF

v_call: TRBV7-2
j_call: TRBJ1-2
cdr3_aa: ASSFRLLTGADGYT

v_call: TRBV4-2
j_call: TRBJ2-1
cdr3_aa: ASSRTQIASGVGQF

v_call: TRBV24-1
j_call: TRBJ2-3
cdr3_aa: ATSVATTDTQY

v_call: TRBV3-1/TRBV3-2
j_call: TRBJ2-7
cdr3_aa: ASSQVAGKVYEQY

v_call: TRBV7-7
j_call: TRBJ2-2
cdr3_aa: ASSLAENTGELF

v_call: TRBV20-1
j_call: TRBJ2-1
cdr3_aa: SASGPFSNEQF